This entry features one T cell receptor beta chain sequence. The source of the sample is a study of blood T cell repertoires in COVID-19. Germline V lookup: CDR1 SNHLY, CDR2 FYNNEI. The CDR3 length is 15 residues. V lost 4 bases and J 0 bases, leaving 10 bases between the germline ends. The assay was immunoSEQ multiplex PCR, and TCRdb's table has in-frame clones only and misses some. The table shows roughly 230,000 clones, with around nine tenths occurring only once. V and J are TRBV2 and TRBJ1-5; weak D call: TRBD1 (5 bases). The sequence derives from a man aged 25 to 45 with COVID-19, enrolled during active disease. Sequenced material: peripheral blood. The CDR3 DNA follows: TGTGCCAGCAGTGCCGGGGGTGATAGCAATCAGCCCCAGCATTTT. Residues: CASSAGGDSNQPQHF.